Following are 8 T cell receptor beta chains from one sample sequenced in a study of T cell responses to AZD1222 COVID-19 vaccine. Assay used: immunoSEQ multiplex PCR; TCRdb lists only in-frame clones, some missing. The sample lists about 100,000 clones, 80% to 90% occurring once. The sequenced sample was peripheral blood, obtained on day 0 of MenACWY control vaccination. The receptor set was obtained from an adult in good health.

The chain has TRBV12-3 or TRBV12-4 and TRBJ2-3, with unresolved D. Trimming cost V 3 bases and J 0 bases, with 4 bases left between them. The CDR3 runs 13 residues. The CDR3 sequence: CASSFPSTDTQYF. In DNA, the CDR3 is TGTGCCAGCAGTTTCCCTAGCACAGATACGCAGTATTTT.

The chain has TRBV5-1 and TRBJ2-3; TRBD1 matches at 9 bases. The CDR3 has 15 residues. V shed 2 bases, J shed 1 base, and the junction held 2 bases outside the gene matches. Germline V gene lookup returns CDR1 SGHRS and CDR2 YFSETQ. CDR3: CASSFGQGRTDTQYF. The CDR3 DNA follows: TGCGCCAGCAGCTTTGGACAGGGGCGCACAGATACGCAGTATTTT.

The chain employs TRBV19 and TRBJ1-1; no clear D gene. V shed 7 bases and J shed 2 bases, with 14 bases lying between them. This CDR3 spans 14 amino acids. The germline V gene encodes CDR1 LNHDA and CDR2 SQIVND (reference sequence). The CDR3 sequence: CASTTGVANTEAFF. CDR3 bases: TGTGCCAGTACTACTGGGGTGGCTAACACTGAAGCTTTCTTT.

This clone came up once. The genes are TRBV7-2 and TRBJ2-7, with 9 positions matching TRBD1. Looked up from germline, CDR1 is SGHTA and CDR2 is FQGNSA. The CDR3 totals 15 residues. V lost 3 bases to trimming and J lost 3 bases; unmatched junction nucleotides: 6. DNA for the CDR3: TGTGCCAGCAGCTTCGTCGGGACAGGGAGCTACGAGCAGTACTTC. Translating gives CASSFVGTGSYEQYF.

This chain uses TRBV6-5 with TRBJ2-7; a weak D match, TRBD1 (6 bases). V was shortened by 5 bases and J by 0 bases, with 14 bases between the two germline ends. Germline V gene sequence: CDR1 MNHEY, CDR2 SVGAGI. The CDR3 extends over 15 amino acids. The CDR3 region has the DNA TGTGCCAGCAGTATAGGACAGTGGAGCTCCTACGAGCAGTACTTC. Encoded protein: CASSIGQWSSYEQYF.

The V and J genes are TRBV2 and TRBJ1-5; tentative D call: TRBD1 (6 bases). The CDR3 runs to 12 residues. Deletions cut 10 bases from V and 5 bases from J, with 12 bases between. CDR1 is SNHLY, CDR2 FYNNEI, per germline. The CDR3 nucleotides are TGTGCCACTAACAGGGCGGATCAGCCCCAGCATTTT. This translates into CATNRADQPQHF.

The chain has TRBV12-3 or TRBV12-4 and TRBJ2-7; no clear D gene. Trimming removed 3 bases at V and 3 bases at J, with 6 bases between. This CDR3 has 12 residues. This CDR3 is CASSFGLYEQYF. CDR3 nucleotides: TGTGCCAGCAGTTTCGGTCTCTACGAGCAGTACTTC.

The rearrangement joins TRBV13 to TRBJ2-7; no firm D call. Trimming removed 3 bases at V and 4 bases at J, with 13 bases between. This CDR3 has 14 amino acids. CDR1 PRHDT and CDR2 FYEKMQ come from the germline V gene (reference sequence). CDR3 protein: CASSFVEETYEQYF. CDR3 sequence (DNA): TGTGCCAGCAGCTTTGTGGAAGAAACGTACGAGCAGTACTTC.